The entry that follows covers one TCR beta chain sequence. Antigen: not known. This specimen comes from a study of beta chain features in type 1 diabetes. Study outcomes and limitations: For Type 1 diabetes patients, all four CD4+ subsets carried TCRB CDR3s that were moderately but significantly shorter. High TCR expression in some cells could lead to their over-representation in cDNA sequencing. With patients and controls alike, PCR might favor shorter templates to an equal degree.

Researchers reported sorting CD4+ naive, central memory, regulatory and stem cell-like memory cells via CD45RO/CCR7/CD25/CD127/CD95/CD27. All of the isolated RNA was reverse transcribed, so expressed TCRB transcripts were sequenced. Only in-frame clones appear in the TCRdb table, and some are missing; sequencing was by immunoSEQ multiplex PCR. Seen here are just over 600,000 clones, around 15% observed once, and the top ten hold more than 0.08%. The V end lost 0 bases, the J end lost 6 bases, and 12 bases lay between the germline ends. This CDR3 region has 14 residues. Germline loops: CDR1 MNHNY, CDR2 SVGAGI (reference sequence).

V is TRBV6-6 and J is TRBJ2-7; D possibly matches TRBD1 or TRBD2 (5 bases each). The sequence was collected from a man between 18 and 29 years old in good health. The sample taken for sequencing was naive CD4+ T cells from blood. CDR3 residues: CASSYSGELIEQYF. The DNA of the CDR3 is TGTGCCAGCAGTTACTCGGGGGAGCTGATCGAGCAGTACTTC.